The clone carrying this TCR beta chain was observed a single time. With V trimmed by 5 bases and J by 4 bases, 7 bases remained unmatched. From germline, CDR1 is SGHVS and CDR2 FQNEAQ. The CDR3 has 14 residues. Clones were read by immunoSEQ multiplex PCR, and TCRdb kept only the in-frame ones, dropping some. The table includes around 120,000 clones, approximately 94% detected once. This sample stems from a study of control samples from healthy donors and cancer patients. Sequenced sample: blood. The chain has TRBV7-8 and TRBJ2-5, with 7 bases matching TRBD2. This receptor was identified in a young man in good health. CDR3 sequence: CASSAPGRAETQYF. In DNA, the CDR3 is TGTGCCAGCAGCGCCCCGGGGAGGGCAGAGACCCAGTACTTC. The entire variable domain, with the rest obtained from reference TRBV7-8 and TRBJ2-5, is as follows: GAGVSQSPRYKVAKRGQDVALRCDPISGHVSLFWYQQALGQGPEFLTYFQNEAQLDKSGLPSDRFFAERPEGSVSTLKIQRTQQEDSAVYLCASSAPGRAETQYFGPGTRLLVL.